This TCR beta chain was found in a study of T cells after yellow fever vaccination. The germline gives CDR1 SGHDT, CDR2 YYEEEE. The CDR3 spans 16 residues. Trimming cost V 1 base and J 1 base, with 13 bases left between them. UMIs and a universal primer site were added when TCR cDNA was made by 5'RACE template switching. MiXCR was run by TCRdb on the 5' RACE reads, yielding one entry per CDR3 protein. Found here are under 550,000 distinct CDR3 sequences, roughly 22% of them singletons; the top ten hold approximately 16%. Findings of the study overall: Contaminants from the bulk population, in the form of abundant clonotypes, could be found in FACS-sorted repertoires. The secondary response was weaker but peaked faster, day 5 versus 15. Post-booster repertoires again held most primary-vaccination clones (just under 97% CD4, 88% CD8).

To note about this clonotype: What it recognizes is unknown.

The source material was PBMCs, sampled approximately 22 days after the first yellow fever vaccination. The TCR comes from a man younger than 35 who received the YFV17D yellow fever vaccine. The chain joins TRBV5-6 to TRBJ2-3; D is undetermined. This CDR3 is CASSLWPTVGTDTQYF. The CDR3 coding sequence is TGTGCCAGCAGCTTGTGGCCCACTGTGGGCACAGATACGCAGTATTTT. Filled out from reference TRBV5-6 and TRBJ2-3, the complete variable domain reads DAGVTQSPTHLIKTRGQQVTLRCSPKSGHDTVSWYQQALGQGPQFIFQYYEEEERQRGNFPDRFSGHQFPNYSSELNVNALLLGDSALYLCASSLWPTVGTDTQYFGPGTRLTVL.